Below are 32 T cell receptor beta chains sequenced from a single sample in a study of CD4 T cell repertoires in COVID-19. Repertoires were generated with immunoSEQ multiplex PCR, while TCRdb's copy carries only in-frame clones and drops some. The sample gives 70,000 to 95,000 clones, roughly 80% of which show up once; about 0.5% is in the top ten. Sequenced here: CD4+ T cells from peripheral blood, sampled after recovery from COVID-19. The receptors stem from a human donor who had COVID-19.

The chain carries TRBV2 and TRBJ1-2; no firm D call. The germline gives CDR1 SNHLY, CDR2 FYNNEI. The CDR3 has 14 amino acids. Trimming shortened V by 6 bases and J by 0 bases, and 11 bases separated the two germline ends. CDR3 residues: CASSGDTTNYGYTF. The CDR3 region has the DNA TGTGCCAGCAGCGGCGACACCACTAACTATGGCTACACCTTC.

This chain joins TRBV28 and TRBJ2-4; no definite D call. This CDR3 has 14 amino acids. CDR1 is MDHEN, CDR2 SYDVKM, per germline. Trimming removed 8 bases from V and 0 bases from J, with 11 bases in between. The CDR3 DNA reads TGTGCCAGCCCTCATGATTTAGCCAAAAACATTCAGTACTTC. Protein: CASPHDLAKNIQYF.

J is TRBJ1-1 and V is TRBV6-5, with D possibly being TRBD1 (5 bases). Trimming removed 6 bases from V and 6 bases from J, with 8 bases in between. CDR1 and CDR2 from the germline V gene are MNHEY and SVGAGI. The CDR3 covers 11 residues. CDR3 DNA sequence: TGTGCCAGCAGACGGGGGTCTGAAGCTTTCTTT. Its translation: CASRRGSEAFF.

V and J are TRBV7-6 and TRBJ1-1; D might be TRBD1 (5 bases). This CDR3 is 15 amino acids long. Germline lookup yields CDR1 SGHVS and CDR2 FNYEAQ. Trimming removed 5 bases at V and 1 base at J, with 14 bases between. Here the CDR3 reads CASSRLQGGNTEAFF. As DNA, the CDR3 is TGTGCCAGCAGCCGTTTGCAGGGTGGGAACACTGAAGCTTTCTTT.

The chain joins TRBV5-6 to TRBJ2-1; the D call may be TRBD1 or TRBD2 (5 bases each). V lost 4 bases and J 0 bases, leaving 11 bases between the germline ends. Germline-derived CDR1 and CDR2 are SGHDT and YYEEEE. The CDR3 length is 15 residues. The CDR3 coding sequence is TGTGCCAGCAGCCACCGGGACGACTCCTACAATGAGCAGTTCTTC. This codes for CASSHRDDSYNEQFF.

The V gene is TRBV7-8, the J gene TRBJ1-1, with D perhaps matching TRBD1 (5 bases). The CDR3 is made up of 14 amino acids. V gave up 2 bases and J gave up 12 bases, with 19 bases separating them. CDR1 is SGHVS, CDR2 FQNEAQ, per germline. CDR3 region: CASSLKAFGGVPFF. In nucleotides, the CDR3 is TGTGCCAGCAGCTTAAAGGCGTTCGGGGGAGTACCTTTCTTT.

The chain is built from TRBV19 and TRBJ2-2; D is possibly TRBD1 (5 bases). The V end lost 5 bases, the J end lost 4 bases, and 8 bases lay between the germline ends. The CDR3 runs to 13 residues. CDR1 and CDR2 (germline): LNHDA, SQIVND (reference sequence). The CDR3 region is CASSSRVTGELFF. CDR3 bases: TGTGCCAGTAGTTCCAGGGTCACCGGGGAGCTGTTTTTT.

The CDR3 region is CASSQRVQGGGKEAFF. CDR3 sequence (DNA): TGCGCCAGCAGCCAAAGGGTCCAGGGAGGGGGGAAGGAAGCTTTCTTT. The chain is built from TRBV5-1 and TRBJ1-1, with TRBD1 as a possible D gene (6 bases). CDR1 and CDR2 (germline): SGHRS, YFSETQ. V lost 4 bases and J lost 8, with 24 bases in between. This CDR3 has 16 amino acids.

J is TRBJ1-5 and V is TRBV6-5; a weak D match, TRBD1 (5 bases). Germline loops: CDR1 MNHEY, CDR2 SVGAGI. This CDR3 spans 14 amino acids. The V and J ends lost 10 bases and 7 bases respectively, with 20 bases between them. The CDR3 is CATPPQGRRQPQHF. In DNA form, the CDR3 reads TGTGCCACTCCACCCCAGGGCAGGAGGCAGCCCCAGCATTTT.

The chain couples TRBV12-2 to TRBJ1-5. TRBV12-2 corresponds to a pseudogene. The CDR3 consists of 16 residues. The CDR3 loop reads CASRQGGELGNQPQHF. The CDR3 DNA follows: TGTGCAAGTCGCCAGGGGGGGGAGTTAGGCAATCAGCCCCAGCATTTT.

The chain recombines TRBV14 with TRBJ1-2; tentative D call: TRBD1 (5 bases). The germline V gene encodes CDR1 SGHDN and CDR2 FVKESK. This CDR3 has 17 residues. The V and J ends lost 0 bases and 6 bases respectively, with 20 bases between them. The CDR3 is CASSQDPGGLGADGYTF. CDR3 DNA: TGTGCCAGCAGCCAAGATCCCGGGGGACTGGGCGCTGATGGCTACACCTTC.

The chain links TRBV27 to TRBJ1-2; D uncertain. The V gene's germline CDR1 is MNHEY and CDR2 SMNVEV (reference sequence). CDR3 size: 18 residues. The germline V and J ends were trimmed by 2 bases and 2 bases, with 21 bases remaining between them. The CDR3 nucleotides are TGTGCCAGCAGTTTACGGCTCTCTCGGACTCAGGAAAACTATGGCTACACCTTC. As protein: CASSLRLSRTQENYGYTF.

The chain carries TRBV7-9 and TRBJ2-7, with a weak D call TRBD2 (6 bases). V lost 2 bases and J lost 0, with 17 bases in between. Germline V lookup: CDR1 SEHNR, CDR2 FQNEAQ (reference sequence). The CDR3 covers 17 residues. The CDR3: CASSLSGRGASSYEQYF. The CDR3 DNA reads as TGTGCCAGCAGCTTATCCGGGAGAGGGGCAAGCTCCTACGAGCAGTACTTC.

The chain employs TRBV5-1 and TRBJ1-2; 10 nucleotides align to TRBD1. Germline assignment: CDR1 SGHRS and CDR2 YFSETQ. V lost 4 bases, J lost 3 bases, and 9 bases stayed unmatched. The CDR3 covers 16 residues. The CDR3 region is CASSARQGAIDYGYTF. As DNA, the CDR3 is TGCGCCAGCAGCGCCCGACAGGGGGCGATTGACTATGGCTACACCTTC. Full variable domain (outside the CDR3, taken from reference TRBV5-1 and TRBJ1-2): KAGVTQTPRYLIKTRGQQVTLSCSPISGHRSVSWYQQTPGQGLQFLFEYFSETQRNKGNFPGRFSGRQFSNSRSEMNVSTLELGDSALYLCASSARQGAIDYGYTFGSGTRLTVV.

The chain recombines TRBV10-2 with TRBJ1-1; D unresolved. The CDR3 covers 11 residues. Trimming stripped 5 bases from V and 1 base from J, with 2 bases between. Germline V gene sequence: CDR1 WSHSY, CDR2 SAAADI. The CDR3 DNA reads TGCGCCAGCAGTCAGAACACTGAAGCTTTCTTT. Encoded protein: CASSQNTEAFF.

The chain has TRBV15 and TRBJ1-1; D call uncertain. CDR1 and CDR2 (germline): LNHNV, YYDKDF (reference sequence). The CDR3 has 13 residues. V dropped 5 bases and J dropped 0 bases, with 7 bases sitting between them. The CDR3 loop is CATSAIMNTEAFF. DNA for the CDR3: TGTGCCACCAGCGCAATCATGAACACTGAAGCTTTCTTT.

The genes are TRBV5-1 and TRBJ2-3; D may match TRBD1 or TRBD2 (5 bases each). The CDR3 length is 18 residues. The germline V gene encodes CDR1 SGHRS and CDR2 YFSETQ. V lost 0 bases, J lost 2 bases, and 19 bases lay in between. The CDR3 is CASSLGVTLRGATDTQYF. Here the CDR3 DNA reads TGCGCCAGCAGCTTGGGGGTTACCCTTCGAGGGGCCACAGATACGCAGTATTTT.

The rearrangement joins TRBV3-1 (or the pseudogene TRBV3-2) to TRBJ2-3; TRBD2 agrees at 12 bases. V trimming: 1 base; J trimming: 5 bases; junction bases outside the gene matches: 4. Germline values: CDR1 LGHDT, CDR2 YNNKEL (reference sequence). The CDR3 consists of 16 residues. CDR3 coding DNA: TGTGCCAGCAGCCAAGGACTAGCGGGAGCTGTAGATACGCAGTATTTT. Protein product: CASSQGLAGAVDTQYF.

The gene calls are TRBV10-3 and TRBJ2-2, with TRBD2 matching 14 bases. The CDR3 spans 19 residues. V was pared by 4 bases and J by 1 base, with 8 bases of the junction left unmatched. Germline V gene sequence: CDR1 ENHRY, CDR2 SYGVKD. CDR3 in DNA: TGTGCCATCAGTGCCGGACTAGCGGGAGGACACCTGAACACCGGGGAGCTGTTTTTT. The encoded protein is CAISAGLAGGHLNTGELFF.

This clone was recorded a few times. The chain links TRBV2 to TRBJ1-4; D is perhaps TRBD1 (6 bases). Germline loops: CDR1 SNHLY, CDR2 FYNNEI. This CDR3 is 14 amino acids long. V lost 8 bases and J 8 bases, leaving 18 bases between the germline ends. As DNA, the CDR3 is TGTGCCAGCGTCTTAGGGGGGGACGTCGAAAAACTGTTTTTT. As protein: CASVLGGDVEKLFF.

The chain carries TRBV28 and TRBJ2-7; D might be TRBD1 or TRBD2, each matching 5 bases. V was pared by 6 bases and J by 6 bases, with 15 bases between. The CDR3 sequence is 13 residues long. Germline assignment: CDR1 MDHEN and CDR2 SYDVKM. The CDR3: CASRGTAALEQYF. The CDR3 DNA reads TGTGCCAGCAGAGGGACGGCGGCCCTCGAGCAGTACTTC. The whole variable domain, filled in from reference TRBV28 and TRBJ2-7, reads DVKVTQSSRYLVKRTGEKVFLECVQDMDHENMFWYRQDPGLGLRLIYFSYDVKMKEKGDIPEGYSVSREKKERFSLILESASTNQTSMYLCASRGTAALEQYFGPGTRLTVT.

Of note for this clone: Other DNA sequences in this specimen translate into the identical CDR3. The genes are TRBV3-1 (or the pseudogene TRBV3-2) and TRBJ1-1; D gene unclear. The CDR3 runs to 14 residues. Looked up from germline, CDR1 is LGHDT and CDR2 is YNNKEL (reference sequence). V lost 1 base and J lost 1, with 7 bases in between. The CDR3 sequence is CASSQGPGNTEAFF. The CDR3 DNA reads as TGTGCCAGCAGCCAAGGGCCGGGGAACACTGAAGCTTTCTTT.

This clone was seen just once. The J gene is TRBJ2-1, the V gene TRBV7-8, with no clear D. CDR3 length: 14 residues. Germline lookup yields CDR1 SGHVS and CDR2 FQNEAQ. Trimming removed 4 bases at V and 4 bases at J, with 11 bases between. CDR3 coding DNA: TGTGCCAGCAGCTCTAGTAGTGTATACAATGAGCAGTTCTTC. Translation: CASSSSSVYNEQFF.

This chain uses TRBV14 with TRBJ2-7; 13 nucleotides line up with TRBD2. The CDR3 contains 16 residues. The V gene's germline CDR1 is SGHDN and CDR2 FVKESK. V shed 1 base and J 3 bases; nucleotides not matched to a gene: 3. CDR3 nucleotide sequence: TGTGCCAGCAGCCAAGTAGGGACTAGCGGGATCTACGAGCAGTACTTC. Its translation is CASSQVGTSGIYEQYF.

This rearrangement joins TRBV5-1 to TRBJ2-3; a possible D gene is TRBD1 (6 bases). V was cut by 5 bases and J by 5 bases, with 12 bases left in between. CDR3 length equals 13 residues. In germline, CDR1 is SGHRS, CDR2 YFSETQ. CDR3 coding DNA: TGCGCCAGCAGGACACCAGGGGAAGATACGCAGTATTTT. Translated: CASRTPGEDTQYF.

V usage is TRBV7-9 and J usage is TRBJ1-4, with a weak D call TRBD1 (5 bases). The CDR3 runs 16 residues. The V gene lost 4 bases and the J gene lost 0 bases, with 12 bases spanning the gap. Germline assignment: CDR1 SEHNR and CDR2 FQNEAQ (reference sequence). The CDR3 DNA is TGTGCCAGCAGCTCGGGACGGGGGGCAACTAATGAAAAACTGTTTTTT. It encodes CASSSGRGATNEKLFF. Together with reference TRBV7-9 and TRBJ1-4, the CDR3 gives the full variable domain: DTGVSQNPRHKITKRGQNVTFRCDPISEHNRLYWYRQTLGQGPEFLTYFQNEAQLEKSRLLSDRFSAERPKGSFSTLEIQRTEQGDSAMYLCASSSGRGATNEKLFFGSGTQLSVL.

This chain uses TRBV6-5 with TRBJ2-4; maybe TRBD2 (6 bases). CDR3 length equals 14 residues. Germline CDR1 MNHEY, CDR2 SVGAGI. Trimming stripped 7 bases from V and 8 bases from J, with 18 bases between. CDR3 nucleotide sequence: TGTGCCAGCACCGGGCGGGAAGGAAGGGACATTCAGTACTTC. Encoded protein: CASTGREGRDIQYF.

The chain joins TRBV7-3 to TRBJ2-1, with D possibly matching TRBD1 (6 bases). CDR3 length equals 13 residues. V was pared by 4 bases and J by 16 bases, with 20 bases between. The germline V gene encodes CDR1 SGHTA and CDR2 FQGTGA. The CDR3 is CASSSNAGQLLFF. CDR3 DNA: TGTGCCAGCAGCTCCAACGCCGGACAGCTCCTTTTCTTC.

The DNA of the CDR3 is TGCGCCAGCAGCTTGGGGGGCCTTCAAGAGACCCAGTACTTC. Its protein is CASSLGGLQETQYF. The chain couples TRBV5-1 to TRBJ2-5, with TRBD1 as a possible D gene (5 bases). V lost 0 bases, J lost 2 bases, and 8 bases lay in between. The CDR3 loop spans 14 amino acids. Germline values: CDR1 SGHRS, CDR2 YFSETQ.

The CDR3 spells CASSIELRETDTQYF. The CDR3 bases are TGTGCCAGTAGTATAGAATTGAGGGAAACAGATACGCAGTATTTT. V is TRBV19 and J is TRBJ2-3; maybe TRBD2 (5 bases). CDR1 and CDR2 from the germline V gene are LNHDA and SQIVND (reference sequence). V was clipped by 0 bases and J by 3 bases, with 10 bases between them. CDR3 size: 15 residues.

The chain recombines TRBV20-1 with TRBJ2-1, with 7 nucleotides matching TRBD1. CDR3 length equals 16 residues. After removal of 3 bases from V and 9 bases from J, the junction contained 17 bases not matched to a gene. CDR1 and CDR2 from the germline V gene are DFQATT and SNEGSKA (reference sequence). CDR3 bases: TGCAGTGCTAGTATTTACAGGGGTCCTAGTTATGGTGAGCAGTTCTTC. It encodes CSASIYRGPSYGEQFF.

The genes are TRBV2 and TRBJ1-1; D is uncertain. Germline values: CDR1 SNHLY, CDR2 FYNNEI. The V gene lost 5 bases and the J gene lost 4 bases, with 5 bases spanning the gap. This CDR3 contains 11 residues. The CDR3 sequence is CASSQGTEAFF. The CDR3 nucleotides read TGTGCCAGCAGTCAAGGCACTGAAGCTTTCTTT.